A selection of T cell receptor beta chains follows, all from one sample in a study of graft-versus-host responses after intestinal transplantation. The data were produced by immunoSEQ multiplex PCR, yet TCRdb's version contains in-frame clones alone and is incomplete. The repertoire holds over 80,000 clones, with roughly 82% as singletons. The sample consisted of PBMCs, taken 255 days after intestinal transplant. The receptors shown here come from a human patient who received an intestinal transplant, so some T cells may come from the graft donor. Both conserved end residues are part of each CDR3. Fields, in order: V gene, D gene, J gene, CDR3 DNA, CDR3 protein. The D gene is left open where the match is weak.

>TRBV6-1|TRBD1|TRBJ1-5
TGTGCCAGCAAAAGGGGGCTAATGATAAATCAGCCCCAGCATTTT
CASKRGLMINQPQHF
>TRBV18|NA|TRBJ1-4
TGTGCCAGCTCACAGGGAGGCCGGATCCAACTGTTTTTT
CASSQGGRIQLFF
>TRBV28|TRBD2|TRBJ2-5
TGTGCCAGCATAAGCGGGAGAATGAGGACCCAGTACTTC
CASISGRMRTQYF
>TRBV5-1|TRBD1|TRBJ2-5
TGCGCCAGCAGCTCAACCCCGACAGGGCTGGAAGAGACCCAGTACTTC
CASSSTPTGLEETQYF
>TRBV21-1|NA|TRBJ2-3
TGTGCCAGCAGGACGGGAGGACAGGGATCGGGAGATACGCAGTATTTT
CASRTGGQGSGDTQYF
>TRBV6-4|NA|TRBJ2-2
TGTGCCAGCAGTGAGACCGGGGGGAACACCGGGGAGCTGTTTTTT
CASSETGGNTGELFF
>TRBV11-3|NA|TRBJ1-3
TGTGCCAGCAGCTTAGAGGCTGGGATTGGAAACACCATATATTTT
CASSLEAGIGNTIYF
>TRBV6-6|NA|TRBJ1-4
TGTGCCAGCAGTTACTTCGATGAAAAACTGTTTTTT
CASSYFDEKLFF
>TRBV5-1|NA|TRBJ1-1
TGCGCCAGCAGCTTGGACCTGAACACTGAAGCTTTCTTT
CASSLDLNTEAFF
>TRBV5-1|NA|TRBJ1-5
TGCGCCAGCAGCTTGAACGGGGAGGGGAATCAGCCCCAGCATTTT
CASSLNGEGNQPQHF
>TRBV18|NA|TRBJ2-3
TGTGCCAGCTCACCTCTGGGGGGCACAGATACGCAGTATTTT
CASSPLGGTDTQYF
>TRBV5-1|TRBD2|TRBJ2-7
TGCGCCAGCAGCCCAAGACTAGCGGGAGGGTACGAGCAGTACTTC
CASSPRLAGGYEQYF
>TRBV28|NA|TRBJ2-6
TGTGCCAGCAGGCCTATGGACAGCTCTGGGGCCAACGTCCTGACTTTC
CASRPMDSSGANVLTF